Below are 13 T cell receptor beta chains sequenced from a single sample in a study of molecular identifiers for immune sequencing clone quantification. MiXCR, run by TCRdb on the PCR reads, gives a single entry per CDR3 protein. This sample has around 480,000 distinct CDR3 sequences, with 20% to 25% found just once. Source material: naive CD8+ T cells from blood, with Jurkat cell RNA spiked in. Described subset: FACS-sorted CD8+CD4-CCR7+CD45RA+ naive T cells. The receptors shown here come from a human donor in good health. Some libraries in this study had Jurkat cell RNA spiked in.

The rearrangement uses TRBV30 and TRBJ2-6; weak D call: TRBD1 (6 bases). V lost 4 bases and J 0 bases, leaving 22 bases between the germline ends. Looked up from germline, CDR1 is GTSNPN and CDR2 is SVGIG (reference sequence). This CDR3 is built from 19 residues. Written as DNA, the CDR3 is TGTGCCTGGAAGGGCCTGGCAGGGGACACTCTCTCTGGGGCCAACGTCCTGACTTTC. This sequence encodes CAWKGLAGDTLSGANVLTF.

The chain recombines TRBV15 with TRBJ2-7, with D tentatively TRBD1 or TRBD2 (5 bases each). V gave up 6 bases and J gave up 6 bases, with 12 bases separating them. CDR1 is LNHNV, CDR2 YYDKDF, per germline (reference sequence). The CDR3 is 12 residues long. The CDR3 nucleotides are TGTGCCACCAGAGAACGGGGCGGCGAGCAGTACTTC. Translation gives CATRERGGEQYF.

This clonotype was observed a handful of times. The chain employs TRBV5-1 and TRBJ1-1; no clear D. This CDR3 is built from 14 residues. Germline CDR1 reads SGHRS; CDR2 reads YFSETQ. Trimming cost V 0 bases and J 5 bases, with 11 bases left between them. The CDR3 region has the DNA TGCGCCAGCAGCTTGGAGGCGGGTTTTACTGAAGCTTTCTTT. Its protein is CASSLEAGFTEAFF.

The chain couples TRBV7-9 to TRBJ2-7; 10 bases line up with TRBD1. CDR3 size: 17 residues. Germline CDR1 SEHNR, CDR2 FQNEAQ (reference sequence). Unmatched junction bases numbered 10, after V lost 4 bases and J lost 1 base. The CDR3 nucleotides read TGTGCCAGCAGCTCTAACTCGGGACAGGGGACGTCCTACGAGCAGTACTTC. Translation gives CASSSNSGQGTSYEQYF.

This clonotype was counted between two and nine times. The junction and the germline gene differ at one end; a read error may be behind it. The chain joins TRBV6-5 to TRBJ1-1; 7 bases are a match to TRBD1. The CDR3 loop spans 15 amino acids. The germline gives CDR1 MNHEY, CDR2 SVGAGI. The CDR3 loop reads CASSKGRGLGTEAFF. In nucleotides, the CDR3 is TGTGCCAGCAGTAAGGGAAGGGGGCTGGGGACTGAGGCTTTCTTT.

This clonotype was found a few times. The V gene is TRBV15, the J gene TRBJ2-7; 8 bases are a match to TRBD2. After removal of 5 bases from V and 0 bases from J, the junction contained 6 bases not matched to a gene. Germline CDR1 reads LNHNV; CDR2 reads YYDKDF (reference sequence). CDR3 length equals 15 residues. This CDR3 is CATSETGLDSYEQYF. In DNA, the CDR3 is TGTGCCACCAGCGAAACGGGACTAGACTCCTACGAGCAGTACTTC.

The table lists this clonotype with many counts. V and J are TRBV7-9 and TRBJ1-5; D unresolved. The CDR3 is 14 residues long. Germline-derived CDR1 and CDR2 are SEHNR and FQNEAQ (reference sequence). Between the trimmed V and J ends, which lost 3 bases and 0 bases, there was a span of 6 bases. CDR3 residues: CASSFVDSNQPQHF. The CDR3, as DNA: TGTGCCAGCAGCTTCGTGGATAGCAATCAGCCCCAGCATTTT.

V usage is TRBV5-1 and J usage is TRBJ2-7; 8 nucleotides agree with TRBD2. The V and J ends lost 2 bases and 4 bases, in that order; junction bases with no gene match: 5. The V gene's germline CDR1 is SGHRS and CDR2 YFSETQ. This CDR3 comprises 14 residues. The CDR3 spells CASSLETSAYEQYF. The CDR3 nucleotides are TGCGCCAGCAGCTTAGAGACTAGCGCTTACGAGCAGTACTTC.

This clonotype was observed many times. The chain joins TRBV4-3 to TRBJ2-7; 10 bases fit TRBD2. CDR1 and CDR2 (germline): LGHNA, YSLEER. Trimming removed 3 bases from V and 2 bases from J; junction bases left unmatched: 4. The CDR3 runs 15 residues. The CDR3 DNA sequence: TGCGCCAGCAGCCAGGGACTAGCGAGCACCTACGAGCAGTACTTC. It is translated as CASSQGLASTYEQYF.

This clonotype was found a few times. This rearrangement joins TRBV7-9 to TRBJ2-7, with TRBD1 as a possible D gene (7 bases). V was trimmed by 10 bases and J by 4 bases, leaving 17 bases between them. The CDR3 consists of 13 residues. Germline loops: CDR1 SEHNR, CDR2 FQNEAQ (reference sequence). CDR3 in DNA: TGTGCCACCTCAGGGGGGACCCGGTACGAGCAGTACTTC. It specifies CATSGGTRYEQYF.

This clonotype was observed many times. V and J are TRBV7-2 and TRBJ1-1, with D possibly matching TRBD1 (5 bases). Trimming removed 6 bases at V and 5 bases at J, with 16 bases between. Germline V gene data show CDR1 as SGHTA and CDR2 as FQGNSA. This CDR3 has 14 residues. This CDR3 reads CASRGRAGGTEAFF. The CDR3 DNA follows: TGTGCCAGCAGGGGGCGGGCAGGAGGAACTGAAGCTTTCTTT. The variable domain in full, with the rest retrieved from reference TRBV7-2 and TRBJ1-1, is GAGVSQSPSNKVTEKGKDVELRCDPISGHTALYWYRQSLGQGLEFLIYFQGNSAPDKSGLPSDRFSAERTGGSVSTLTIQRTQQEDSAVYLCASRGRAGGTEAFFGQGTRLTVV.

Concerning this clonotype itself: A much larger clone differs from this one at a single base, so this may be a read error. The chain combines TRBV13 with TRBJ2-1, with D perhaps TRBD1 (6 bases). Trimming cost V 2 bases and J 9 bases, with 14 bases left between them. CDR3 size: 14 residues. Germline V gene lookup returns CDR1 PRHDT and CDR2 FYEKMQ (reference sequence). The chain's CDR3 is CASSLTQGWSEQFF. The CDR3 DNA follows: TGTGCCAGCAGCTTAACGCAGGGGTGGAGTGAGCAGTTCTTC.

This clonotype has more than one count but fewer than ten. The rearrangement joins TRBV6-2 or TRBV6-3 to TRBJ2-3; D call uncertain. This CDR3 comprises 16 residues. The ends were cut back, 6 bases at V and 0 bases at J, with 16 bases in the middle. Germline V gene data show CDR1 as MNHEY and CDR2 as SVGEGT. The CDR3, as DNA: TGTGCCAGCAGGAAAGAGTCTGGAGTTAGCACAGATACGCAGTATTTT. It is translated as CASRKESGVSTDTQYF.